This T cell receptor beta chain was recorded in a study of tumor and adjacent non-tumor tissue in lung cancer (dated by TCRdb to 2016 to 2019). In the study overall: Of the cohort, some 12 patients had adenocarcinoma, 2 had squamous cell carcinoma and 1 had small cell lung cancer. Ages among the 15 or so patients ranged from about 30 to 85 years, there were approximately ten men and 5 women, and disease was at TNM stage I to III. Sequencing generated a total of some 130 million productive TCRbeta reads, averaging roughly 4.2 million reads per sample. The study compared bulk TCRbeta repertoires from lung tumor tissue and matched distant non-tumor lung tissue of around 14 lung cancer patients. Over 25 paired specimens, one tumor and one normal lung sample per patient, were profiled by TCRbeta CDR3 sequencing.

Findings and caveats that apply to the study as a whole: Because peripheral blood was not sequenced, blood TCRbeta repertoires in the lung cancer patients of the study were not examined. The top 100 clones accounted for a significantly larger cumulative portion of the repertoire in normal lung than in tumor tissue. Tumor tissue showed significantly greater TCR diversity (inverse Simpson) than normal lung tissue (approximately 430 vs 150, P = 0.0075, Mann-Whitney U test). The sequencing platform is not named in the methods, and unique molecular identifiers are not mentioned. TCR diversity was significantly higher in younger patients, and higher tumor TCR diversity was associated with shorter overall and disease-free survival. Only approximately 14 patients were included in the cohort, and the need for larger samples and more detailed clinical data was noted by the authors.

RNA was extracted from bulk unsorted tissue and checked for quality with a NanoDrop ND-1000 and an Agilent 2100. Donors were newly diagnosed lung cancer patients admitted for thoracic surgery in China between August and November 2014, without prior chemotherapy. The study excluded patients who had received radiotherapy or chemotherapy before or who had another cancer at the same time. Pieces of surgical tissue measuring about 1-2.2 cm3 were kept in RNAlater solution and stored at -80 degrees C until use. This clonotype was detected ten times or more. Its antigen target is currently unknown. Nothing much larger sits one base from this clone, and base qualities are not available. Library creation used multiplex PCR. The instrument was an Illumina HiSeq 2500. TCRbeta libraries were constructed through three rounds of nested PCR with primers (Table S4) according to protocols modified from ARM-PCR. PCR products of 200-500 bp were gel-excised and purified with the QIAquick gel extraction kit before sequencing. The authors' pipeline ran thus. Trimmomatic was used to clean the reads, FLASH merged the cleaned reads into complete CDR3 sequences, and MiTCR assigned the sequences to V(D)J germline segments. Clonal diversity was calculated as the inverse Simpson's index using VDJtools. In-frame sequences lacking a premature stop codon were counted as productive reads. TCRdb reworked the public reads: Q25 trimming with fastp, MiXCR clone assembly, productive beta chains retained. Rows are unified per CDR3 protein, each entry keeping the most common DNA and genes. The V and J calls shown here were made by TCRdb, not taken from the authors' results. The table for this sample lists 200,000 to 250,000 distinct CDR3 sequences; over 55% of them were counted only once. Clones ranked in the top ten supply almost 25% of the sample.

Looking up the germline V gene yields CDR1 MNHNS and CDR2 SASEGT. V is shortened by 5 bases, J by 8 bases, and the region joining them spans 19 bases. The CDR3 goes from the cysteine to the phenylalanine over 15 residues. Here the CDR3 DNA is all that survives: 45 bases in frame from base 1. The TCR sequence derives from a man aged 55 to 70 with non-small cell lung cancer. The rearrangement combines TRBV6-1 with TRBJ1-3, with TRBD1 perhaps the D gene, on 5 matching bases. Material for sequencing was lung tumor tissue. The CDR3 in this case is CASSLKPAGSDTIYF. In nucleotides, the sequence is TGTGCCAGCAGTCTCAAACCGGCAGGGTCGGACACCATATATTTT.